These 32 T cell receptor beta chains share one sample of origin, sequenced in a study of cytomegalovirus exposure and HLA in healthy donors. The PCR was carried out with 60 Vbeta primers and 13 Jbeta primers. The assay was immunoSEQ multiplex PCR, and TCRdb's table has in-frame clones only and misses some. The table has approximately 81,000 clones, 74% seen once. The sequencing sample was made of PBMCs. Receptors were obtained from a woman aged 50 to 60 in good health and CMV-seropositive.

This clone appeared once. CDR3: CASSLQLNYEQYF. The CDR3 DNA sequence: TGCGCCAGCAGCTTGCAACTAAACTACGAGCAGTACTTC. The gene calls are TRBV5-1 and TRBJ2-7; D unclear. Germline CDR1 is SGHRS and CDR2 is YFSETQ. Trimming stripped 1 base from V and 3 bases from J, with 8 bases between. The CDR3 sequence is 13 residues long.

The V and J genes are TRBV2 and TRBJ2-5, with D possibly being TRBD2 (5 bases). V gave up 6 bases and J gave up 5 bases, with 10 bases separating them. The CDR3 length is 12 residues. CDR1 and CDR2 (germline): SNHLY, FYNNEI. In nucleotides, the CDR3 is TGTGCCAGCAGGAGGGATTCGGAGACCCAGTACTTC. Its translation is CASRRDSETQYF.

The chain couples TRBV9 to TRBJ2-7, with D tentatively TRBD1 (6 bases). V shed 3 bases and J shed 2 bases, with 12 bases lying between them. Germline assignment: CDR1 SGDLS and CDR2 YYNGEE. The CDR3 is made up of 14 amino acids. CDR3 sequence (DNA): TGTGCCAGCAGCGGGACCGACAGGACCTACGAGCAGTACTTC. Its protein is CASSGTDRTYEQYF.

J is TRBJ1-2 and V is TRBV5-4, with D possibly TRBD1 on 5 matching bases. The CDR3 covers 15 residues. The germline V and J ends were trimmed by 2 bases and 0 bases, with 11 bases remaining between them. Germline CDR1 and CDR2: SGHNT and YYREEE (reference sequence). CDR3: CASSLDSKSNYGYTF. The DNA of the CDR3 is TGTGCCAGCAGCTTAGACAGTAAGTCTAACTATGGCTACACCTTC.

This chain joins TRBV6-5 and TRBJ2-7; a possible D gene is TRBD1 (6 bases). The ends were cut back, 0 bases at V and 0 bases at J, with 9 bases in the middle. Germline loops: CDR1 MNHEY, CDR2 SVGAGI. This CDR3 contains 15 residues. The CDR3 sequence is CASSYSRGASYEQYF. Written as DNA, the CDR3 is TGTGCCAGCAGTTACTCCAGGGGCGCCTCCTACGAGCAGTACTTC.

This clone came up once. J is TRBJ2-3 and V is TRBV7-8; 13 nucleotides match TRBD2. The germline CDR1 and CDR2 sequences are SGHVS and FQNEAQ. J gave up 3 bases and V 3 bases, and 3 bases lay outside the gene matches. The CDR3 consists of 16 residues. The CDR3 is CASSLQGLAGTDTQYF. The CDR3 DNA sequence: TGTGCCAGCAGCTTGCAGGGACTAGCGGGAACAGATACGCAGTATTTT.

The rearrangement uses TRBV27 and TRBJ2-7; 7 nucleotides match TRBD2. The CDR3 is 15 residues long. The V segment lost 2 bases and the J segment 0 bases; nucleotides outside the gene matches: 4. The germline CDR1 and CDR2 sequences are MNHEY and SMNVEV (reference sequence). This CDR3 is CASSLQLARSYEQYF. The CDR3 nucleotides are TGTGCCAGCAGTTTACAACTAGCGCGCTCCTACGAGCAGTACTTC.

The rearrangement links TRBV5-1 to TRBJ2-7; TRBD1 matches at 8 bases. There are 14 residues in the CDR3. CDR1 is SGHRS and CDR2 is YFSETQ in the germline V gene. V lost 3 bases and J lost 5; bases outside the gene matches: 7. The CDR3 loop is CASSSKGQGDEQYF. The DNA for the CDR3 is TGCGCCAGCAGCTCAAAAGGACAGGGCGACGAGCAGTACTTC.

The V call is TRBV9, the J call TRBJ1-4; 8 bases align to TRBD1. Unmatched junction bases numbered 6, after V lost 5 bases and J lost 6 bases. This CDR3 is built from 14 residues. Germline V gives CDR1 SGDLS, CDR2 YYNGEE. CDR3 coding DNA: TGTGCCAGCAGTGCGGGACAGGACTATGAAAAACTGTTTTTT. It yields the protein CASSAGQDYEKLFF.

This clone was seen only a few times. The chain carries TRBV2 and TRBJ2-5; 9 nucleotides align to TRBD1. After removal of 3 bases from V and 3 bases from J, the junction contained 11 bases not matched to a gene. The CDR3 sequence is 17 residues long. CDR1 SNHLY and CDR2 FYNNEI come from the germline V gene. The chain's CDR3 is CASSDDLDRGWEETQYF. CDR3 nucleotides: TGTGCCAGCAGTGATGACCTGGACAGGGGCTGGGAAGAGACCCAGTACTTC.

This chain connects TRBV29-1 to TRBJ2-5; D perhaps matches TRBD1 (6 bases). The V gene's germline CDR1 is SQVTM and CDR2 ANQGSEA. The CDR3 is 14 amino acids. Trimming stripped 5 bases from V and 4 bases from J, with 17 bases between. CDR3 bases: TGCAGCGTTCCAGGGGCCTTCGTGGGAGAGACCCAGTACTTC. As protein: CSVPGAFVGETQYF.

Written as DNA, the CDR3 is TGCGCCAGCAGCTTGGAGCAGGACATCACCCGAAAACTGTTTTTT. Its protein is CASSLEQDITRKLFF. The chain has TRBV5-1 and TRBJ1-4; a weak D match, TRBD1 (5 bases). The CDR3 extends over 15 amino acids. Germline V gene data show CDR1 as SGHRS and CDR2 as YFSETQ. V lost 0 bases and J lost 10, with 16 bases in between.

This chain uses TRBV2 with TRBJ1-5; 11 nucleotides match TRBD1. The CDR3 contains 14 residues. The ends lost 3 bases at V and 7 bases at J; junction bases unmatched: 2. Germline lookup yields CDR1 SNHLY and CDR2 FYNNEI. CDR3: CASSEDRGPQPQHF. In DNA form, the CDR3 reads TGTGCCAGCAGTGAGGACAGGGGGCCCCAGCCCCAGCATTTT.

The chain employs TRBV11-3 and TRBJ2-1; D is perhaps TRBD2 (6 bases). This CDR3 comprises 16 residues. The germline CDR1 and CDR2 sequences are SGHNT and YENEEA. V was trimmed by 1 base and J by 9 bases, leaving 19 bases between them. CDR3 residues: CASSLVVTGAPGEQFF. DNA for the CDR3: TGTGCCAGCAGCTTAGTAGTGACGGGAGCCCCGGGTGAGCAGTTCTTC.

V and J are TRBV5-6 and TRBJ1-4; D call uncertain. The V end was cut by 2 bases, the J end by 0 bases, with 5 bases between. Per the germline V gene, CDR1 is SGHDT and CDR2 is YYEEEE. This CDR3 region has 14 residues. CDR3 coding DNA: TGTGCCAGCAGCTTCGGGGCAACTAATGAAAAACTGTTTTTT. As protein: CASSFGATNEKLFF.

The chain combines TRBV7-2 with TRBJ2-7, with D tentatively TRBD2 (6 bases). Per the germline V gene, CDR1 is SGHTA and CDR2 is FQGNSA. With 7 bases removed from V and 4 bases from J, the gap between germline ends came to 17 bases. The CDR3 totals 14 residues. DNA of the CDR3: TGTGCCAGCACCAGGGACTCCCGGAGGTACGAGCAGTACTTC. Protein sequence: CASTRDSRRYEQYF.

This clone was recorded once. V gene TRBV6-1 combines with J gene TRBJ2-1; D ambiguous. The germline V gene encodes CDR1 MNHNS and CDR2 SASEGT. This CDR3 has 15 residues. The V and J ends lost 6 bases and 7 bases respectively, with 19 bases between them. This CDR3 is CASSPERWVRNEQFF. As DNA, the CDR3 is TGTGCCAGCAGCCCCGAGAGGTGGGTGCGAAATGAGCAGTTCTTC.

The chain has TRBV27 and TRBJ1-5, with a tentative D call TRBD1 (6 bases). Germline CDR1 reads MNHEY; CDR2 reads SMNVEV (reference sequence). V shed 6 bases and J shed 4 bases, with 13 bases lying between them. The CDR3 has 14 amino acids. The CDR3 DNA reads as TGTGCCAGCAGACTGGTGGGGGCGAATCAGCCCCAGCATTTT. Translating it yields CASRLVGANQPQHF.

This clone was seen a single time. The rearrangement uses TRBV5-1 and TRBJ1-2; 10 bases match TRBD1. The CDR3 totals 13 residues. Trimming cost V 7 bases and J 7 bases; bases outside gene matches: 7. Germline CDR1 SGHRS, CDR2 YFSETQ. CDR3 region: CASYAGQGSGYTF. The CDR3 region has the DNA TGCGCCAGCTACGCGGGACAGGGGTCTGGCTACACCTTC.

This clone has only a few counts. The chain couples TRBV5-6 to TRBJ2-1; possible D gene TRBD1, 5 bases. The CDR3 has 12 amino acids. Per the germline V gene, CDR1 is SGHDT and CDR2 is YYEEEE. The V and J ends lost 1 base and 9 bases respectively, with 8 bases between them. The CDR3 reads CASSLTGTEQFF. CDR3 DNA: TGTGCCAGCAGCTTGACAGGTACTGAGCAGTTCTTC.

V gene TRBV5-4 combines with J gene TRBJ2-7; 12 bases are a match to TRBD2. The CDR3 contains 16 residues. The junction had 11 bases not matched to a gene; V was cut back by 3 bases and J by 7 bases. Per germline, CDR1 SGHNT and CDR2 YYREEE (reference sequence). The CDR3 DNA reads as TGTGCCAGCAGCTGGACTAGCGGGGAGAGACGACGGGAGCAGTACTTC. Translating it yields CASSWTSGERRREQYF.

This clone appeared a few times. The chain couples TRBV2 to TRBJ1-5; weak D call: TRBD1 (5 bases). In germline, CDR1 is SNHLY, CDR2 FYNNEI. Deletions cut 5 bases from V and 9 bases from J, with 14 bases between. The CDR3 is 13 residues long. CDR3 protein: CASSRGGAWPQHF. CDR3 sequence (DNA): TGTGCCAGCAGTCGGGGAGGGGCATGGCCCCAGCATTTT.

The chain couples TRBV11-2 to TRBJ2-2, with 12 nucleotides matching TRBD2. CDR1 SGHAT and CDR2 FQNNGV come from the germline V gene. The CDR3 has 17 amino acids. Trimming cost V 6 bases and J 4 bases; bases outside gene matches: 9. CDR3 sequence: CASRPHLAGGGTGELFF. CDR3 nucleotide sequence: TGTGCCAGCAGACCTCATCTAGCGGGAGGGGGCACCGGGGAGCTGTTTTTT.

The genes are TRBV10-3 and TRBJ2-5; D uncertain. The CDR3 sequence is 14 residues long. The V gene lost 3 bases and the J gene lost 1 base, with 9 bases spanning the gap. From germline, CDR1 is ENHRY and CDR2 SYGVKD. The CDR3 reads CAISDTPSQETQYF. The CDR3 DNA follows: TGTGCCATCAGTGATACCCCCAGCCAAGAGACCCAGTACTTC.

This chain uses TRBV11-3 with TRBJ2-3; a weak D match, TRBD2 (6 bases). The CDR3 has 12 residues. V gave up 7 bases and J gave up 5 bases, with 10 bases separating them. Germline CDR1 reads SGHNT; CDR2 reads YENEEA. The CDR3 DNA sequence: TGTGCCAGCAAGGGGCGGGAAGATACGCAGTATTTT. Translating gives CASKGREDTQYF.

This rearrangement joins TRBV9 to TRBJ2-3; D gene unclear. Germline CDR1 and CDR2: SGDLS and YYNGEE. The germline V and J ends were trimmed by 4 bases and 6 bases, with 9 bases remaining between them. The CDR3 covers 12 residues. CDR3 in DNA: TGTGCCAGCAGCCCCGTCCCCGATACGCAGTATTTT. Residues: CASSPVPDTQYF.

This clone was seen just once. The V and J genes are TRBV15 and TRBJ1-1; 7 bases line up with TRBD1. This CDR3 is 14 amino acids long. Per the germline V gene, CDR1 is LNHNV and CDR2 is YYDKDF (reference sequence). V gave up 3 bases and J gave up 5 bases; unmatched junction bases: 6. The CDR3 DNA sequence: TGTGCCACCAGCAGGGTTACAGGGGAAACTGAAGCTTTCTTT. Translated, it gives CATSRVTGETEAFF.

The chain combines TRBV5-1 with TRBJ2-1; no clear D. Germline CDR1 SGHRS, CDR2 YFSETQ. CDR3 length: 11 amino acids. Between the trimmed V and J ends, which lost 7 bases and 7 bases, there was a span of 9 bases. As DNA, the CDR3 is TGCGCCAGCCACAACGGGAATGAGCAGTTCTTC. It translates to CASHNGNEQFF.

The DNA for the CDR3 is TGTGCCAGCAGTGGTCCGGCAGGAGCTTTCTTT. It yields the protein CASSGPAGAFF. This sequence joins TRBV25-1 and TRBJ1-1; D remains ambiguous. Germline CDR1 MGHDK, CDR2 SYGVNS. The CDR3 has 11 residues. V dropped 4 bases and J dropped 10 bases, with 10 bases sitting between them.

The rearrangement uses TRBV29-1 and TRBJ1-1, with TRBD1 matching over 10 bases. After removal of 6 bases from V and 3 bases from J, the junction contained 7 bases not matched to a gene. The CDR3 contains 14 residues. CDR1 SQVTM and CDR2 ANQGSEA come from the germline V gene. The CDR3 nucleotides are TGCAGCGTCCCCCGGGACAGGGGTGACACTGAAGCTTTCTTT. Translating it yields CSVPRDRGDTEAFF.

The V gene is TRBV19, the J gene TRBJ1-2, with D possibly TRBD1 on 5 matching bases. Germline assignment: CDR1 LNHDA and CDR2 SQIVND (reference sequence). Trimming pared 3 bases from V and 7 bases from J, leaving 21 bases between. This CDR3 has 16 residues. CDR3 DNA sequence: TGTGCCAGTAGTATTGTAGGGGAAATGAGAAAACGTGGCTACACCTTC. This gives the protein CASSIVGEMRKRGYTF.

The genes are TRBV18 and TRBJ1-1; D is perhaps TRBD1 (6 bases). V was pared by 3 bases and J by 2 bases, with 10 bases between. CDR1 and CDR2 (germline): KGHSH, LQKENI. The CDR3 loop spans 14 amino acids. CDR3 coding DNA: TGTGCCAGCTCACCGACGACAGGAAACACTGAAGCTTTCTTT. It is translated as CASSPTTGNTEAFF.